Following are 8 T cell receptor beta chains from one sample sequenced in a study of monozygotic twins with inflammatory bowel disease. One entry per CDR3 protein, without DNA, is what TCRdb gives after re-calling the 5' RACE reads. The sample table includes about 210,000 distinct CDR3 sequences. The sequencing sample was made of blood. These receptors originate from a human donor with ulcerative colitis or Crohn's disease, or a healthy co-twin of an affected twin (not recorded which).

V is TRBV10-3 and J is TRBJ1-5. The germline V gene encodes CDR1 ENHRY and CDR2 SYGVKD. The CDR3 extends over 13 amino acids. CDR3 protein: CAISGGPGQPQHF.

The chain recombines TRBV20-1 with TRBJ1-1; absent DNA, TCRdb's TRBD1 call cannot be checked. Germline lookup yields CDR1 DFQATT and CDR2 SNEGSKA (reference sequence). This CDR3 has 16 amino acids. The CDR3 region is CSASARDRIWNTEAFF.

V and J are TRBV7-8 and TRBJ1-1. This CDR3 comprises 14 residues. CDR1 is SGHVS, CDR2 FQNEAQ, per germline. The CDR3: CASSLRLRNTEAFF. The whole variable domain, filled in from reference TRBV7-8 and TRBJ1-1, reads GAGVSQSPRYKVAKRGQDVALRCDPISGHVSLFWYQQALGQGPEFLTYFQNEAQLDKSGLPSDRFFAERPEGSVSTLKIQRTQQEDSAVYLCASSLRLRNTEAFFGQGTRLTVV.

The CDR3 region is CASSEVQPQHF. This rearrangement joins TRBV6-1 to TRBJ1-5. The CDR3 length is 11 residues. The germline CDR1 and CDR2 sequences are MNHNS and SASEGT.

The CDR3: CASSLGSRGNEKLFF. The rearrangement uses TRBV5-1 and TRBJ1-4. From germline, CDR1 is SGHRS and CDR2 YFSETQ. The CDR3 runs 15 residues.

This chain links TRBV6-6 with TRBJ1-2. Germline V CDR1 and CDR2: MNHNY, SVGAGI (reference sequence). The CDR3 has 12 amino acids. The CDR3 spells CASSYKNYGYTF.

V usage is TRBV11-3 and J usage is TRBJ2-7. This CDR3 is built from 13 residues. Germline V gene data show CDR1 as SGHNT and CDR2 as YENEEA. CDR3 residues: CASSLALNYEQYF.

The chain carries TRBV27 and TRBJ2-2; checking the TCRdb D call of TRBD1 is not possible without DNA. The germline V gene encodes CDR1 MNHEY and CDR2 SMNVEV (reference sequence). The CDR3 is 14 residues long. CDR3 loop: CASSFLGDTGELFF.